This TCR beta chain originates from a study of blood T cell repertoires in COVID-19. Across the study: From the United States, Italy and Spain came samples of acute and convalescent COVID-19.

The table lists this clone with a count of one. Per the authors' pipeline: Amplification with reference gene primers provided the estimates of nucleated cell counts. Clones were sequenced by immunoSEQ multiplex PCR, and TCRdb holds only the in-frame ones, with some missing. The V and J calls and the clone size are those of that table, but D and trimming were determined from the DNA. The data show about 220,000 clones, with 85% seen just once and 2.9% held by the top ten. This clonotype originated in a middle-aged man who had recovered from COVID-19. Sequenced input: peripheral blood.

The CDR3: CASSPLGQGGEKLFF. CDR3 nucleotide sequence: TGTGCCAGCTCACCACTCGGGCAGGGGGGTGAAAAACTGTTTTTT. The V gene is TRBV18, the J gene TRBJ1-4; TRBD1 agrees at 7 bases. Germline V lookup: CDR1 KGHSH, CDR2 LQKENI. The CDR3 has 15 residues. Trimming cost V 1 base and J 7 bases; bases outside gene matches: 6.